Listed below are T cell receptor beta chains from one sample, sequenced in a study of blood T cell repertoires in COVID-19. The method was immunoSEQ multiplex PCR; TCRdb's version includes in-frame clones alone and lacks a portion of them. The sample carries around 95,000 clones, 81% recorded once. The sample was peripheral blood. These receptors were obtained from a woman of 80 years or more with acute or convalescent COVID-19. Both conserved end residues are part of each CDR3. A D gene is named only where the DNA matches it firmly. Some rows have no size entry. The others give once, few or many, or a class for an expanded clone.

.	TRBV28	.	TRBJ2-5	CASSILGVRETQYF	TGTGCCAGCAGCATCCTGGGCGTTCGGGAGACCCAGTACTTC
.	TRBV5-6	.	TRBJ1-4	CASSREGRSGEKLFF	TGTGCCAGCAGCCGGGAAGGGAGGAGTGGTGAAAAACTGTTTTTT
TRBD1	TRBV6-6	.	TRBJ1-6	CASSPRTGGNSPLHF	TGTGCCAGCAGTCCTCGGACAGGGGGCAATTCACCCCTCCACTTT
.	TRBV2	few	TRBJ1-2	CASSEARRQNTNYGYTF	TGTGCCAGCAGTGAAGCGCGAAGACAGAATACTAACTATGGCTACACCTTC
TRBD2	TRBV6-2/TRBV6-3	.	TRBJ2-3	CASSPHPGLAGGRDTDTQYF	TGTGCCAGCAGCCCACACCCGGGACTAGCGGGGGGCAGGGACACAGATACGCAGTATTTT
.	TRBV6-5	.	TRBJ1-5	CASSTQGSNQPQHF	TGTGCCAGCAGCACACAGGGTAGCAATCAGCCCCAGCATTTT
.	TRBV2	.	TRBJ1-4	CAVARGANEKLFF	TGTGCCGTAGCTAGGGGTGCTAATGAAAAACTGTTTTTT
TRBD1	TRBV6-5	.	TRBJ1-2	CASSYSRTGNYGYTF	TGTGCCAGCAGTTACTCCCGGACAGGGAATTATGGCTACACCTTC
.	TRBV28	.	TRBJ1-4	CASSPTSEGKLFF	TGTGCCAGCAGCCCTACAAGTGAGGGAAAACTGTTTTTT
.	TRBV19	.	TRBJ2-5	CASTSRGFETQYF	TGTGCCAGTACGTCTCGAGGGTTTGAGACCCAGTACTTC
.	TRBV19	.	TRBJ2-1	CASSIQEGAGNEQFF	TGTGCCAGTAGTATCCAGGAGGGGGCGGGTAATGAGCAGTTCTTC
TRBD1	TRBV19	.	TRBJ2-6	CASSSRQGGGANVLTF	TGTGCCAGTAGCTCGAGACAGGGCGGTGGGGCCAACGTCCTGACTTTC
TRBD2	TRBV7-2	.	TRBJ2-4	CASRLAGGPENIQYF	TGTGCCAGCAGACTAGCGGGGGGGCCGGAAAACATTCAGTACTTC
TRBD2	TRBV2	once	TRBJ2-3	CASRAGLAGSLGTDTQYF	TGTGCCAGCAGAGCAGGTCTAGCGGGGTCTCTCGGCACAGATACGCAGTATTTT
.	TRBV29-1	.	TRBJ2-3	CSVSPGTGTDTQYF	TGCAGCGTTTCTCCCGGGACTGGAACAGATACGCAGTATTTT
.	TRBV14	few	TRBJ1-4	CASSQGPQEKLFF	TGTGCCAGCAGCCAAGGGCCTCAGGAAAAACTGTTTTTT
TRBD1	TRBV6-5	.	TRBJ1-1	CASRVGQDGSEAFF	TGTGCCAGCAGGGTCGGACAGGACGGTTCTGAAGCTTTCTTT
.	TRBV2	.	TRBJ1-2	CASSEWTPDRSYGYTF	TGTGCCAGCAGTGAATGGACGCCCGACAGGTCCTATGGCTACACCTTC
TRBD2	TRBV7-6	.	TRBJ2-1	CASSLSPPSGVSHNEQFF	TGTGCCAGCAGCTTAAGTCCCCCTAGCGGGGTTTCTCACAATGAGCAGTTCTTC
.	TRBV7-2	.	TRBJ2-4	CASSASGNIQYF	TGTGCCAGCAGCGCTAGTGGAAACATTCAGTACTTC
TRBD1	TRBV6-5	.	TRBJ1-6	CASSYTQQTGNSPLHF	TGTGCCAGCAGTTACACCCAACAGACAGGGAACTCACCCCTCCACTTT
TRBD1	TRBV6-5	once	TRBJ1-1	CASSSDRGRGNTEAFF	TGTGCCAGCAGTTCTGACAGGGGGCGGGGGAACACTGAAGCTTTCTTT
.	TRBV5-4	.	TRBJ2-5	CASSSASQRGMPGETQYF	TGTGCCAGCAGCTCCGCGAGTCAACGAGGGATGCCAGGCGAGACCCAGTACTTC
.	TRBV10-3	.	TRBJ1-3	CAINPGSGNTIYF	TGTGCCATCAACCCAGGGTCTGGAAACACCATATATTTT
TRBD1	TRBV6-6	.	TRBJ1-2	CASRAQGGYGYTF	TGTGCCAGCAGGGCACAGGGGGGCTATGGCTACACCTTC
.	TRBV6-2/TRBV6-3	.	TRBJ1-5	CASSYGRGNTQPQHF	TGTGCCAGCAGTTACGGTAGAGGGAATACTCAGCCCCAGCATTTT
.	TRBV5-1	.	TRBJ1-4	CASSPEGTRNEKLFF	TGCGCCAGCAGTCCGGAGGGCACTAGGAATGAAAAACTGTTTTTT
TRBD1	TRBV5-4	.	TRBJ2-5	CASSLRDSQETQYF	TGTGCCAGCAGCTTGAGGGACAGCCAAGAGACCCAGTACTTC
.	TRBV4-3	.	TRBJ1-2	CASSQATGESNYGYTF	TGCGCCAGCAGCCAAGCAACGGGGGAATCGAACTATGGCTACACCTTC
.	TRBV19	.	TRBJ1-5	CASSIEGGAVQPQHF	TGTGCCAGTAGTATTGAAGGGGGGGCCGTTCAGCCCCAGCATTTT
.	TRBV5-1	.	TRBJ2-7	CASSLRVGQYEQYF	TGCGCCAGCAGCTTGCGTGTGGGGCAATACGAGCAGTACTTC
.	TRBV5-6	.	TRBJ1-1	CASSFPNQAGSGDTEAFF	TGTGCCAGCAGCTTCCCAAACCAAGCGGGGTCCGGAGACACTGAAGCTTTCTTT
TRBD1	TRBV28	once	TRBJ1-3	CASSLIGTGSGNTIYF	TGTGCCAGCAGTTTGATAGGGACAGGGTCTGGAAACACCATATATTTT
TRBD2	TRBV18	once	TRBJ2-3	CASSTPTSGTDTQYF	TGTGCCAGCTCAACACCGACTAGCGGCACAGATACGCAGTATTTT
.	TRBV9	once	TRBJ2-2	CASSQITGTAGELFF	TGTGCCAGCAGCCAAATAACAGGAACCGCCGGGGAGCTGTTTTTT
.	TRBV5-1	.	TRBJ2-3	CASSLVPRLGTDTQYF	TGCGCCAGCAGCTTGGTTCCAAGACTGGGCACAGATACGCAGTATTTT
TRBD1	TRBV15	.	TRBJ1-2	CATSPGQLKARGYTF	TGTGCCACCAGTCCGGGACAGTTGAAAGCTCGAGGCTACACCTTC
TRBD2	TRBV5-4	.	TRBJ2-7	CASSLRGGDYEQYF	TGTGCCAGCAGCTTGCGCGGGGGGGACTACGAGCAGTACTTC
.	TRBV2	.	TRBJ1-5	CASLAEGNQPQHF	TGTGCCAGCTTGGCAGAGGGCAATCAGCCCCAGCATTTT
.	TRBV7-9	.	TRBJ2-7	CASSLEASGVSYEQYF	TGTGCCAGCAGCTTAGAGGCCTCGGGGGTTTCCTACGAGCAGTACTTC
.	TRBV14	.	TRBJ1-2	CASSQRTYGYTF	TGTGCCAGCAGCCAACGTACATATGGCTACACCTTC